Presented here are 31 T cell receptor beta chains from one specimen sequenced in a study of T cell repertoires in cytomegalovirus infection. MiXCR was run by TCRdb on the reads, yielding one entry per CDR3 protein. The data contain about 490,000 distinct CDR3 sequences, 26% of them singletons. Sequenced material: PBMCs. Source of these receptors: a human donor in good health (CMV status not recorded). Some clones in this sample may be carry-over from other donors' samples.

V is TRBV6-2 or TRBV6-3 and J is TRBJ1-5; D is ambiguous. Germline CDR1 is MNHEY and CDR2 is SVGEGT. The CDR3 length is 14 residues. Trimming shortened V by 8 bases and J by 0 bases, and 11 bases separated the two germline ends. DNA of the CDR3: TGTGCCAGCGCCATGCAGTTTAGCAATCAGCCCCAGCATTTT. It is translated as CASAMQFSNQPQHF.

V usage is TRBV10-2 and J usage is TRBJ1-2; D is perhaps TRBD1 (5 bases). This CDR3 is 14 amino acids long. Germline CDR1 reads WSHSY; CDR2 reads SAAADI. V was trimmed by 4 bases and J by 4 bases, leaving 13 bases between them. The CDR3 bases are TGCGCCAGCAGTGCACAGGAGCTTATCTATGGCTACACCTTC. Its protein is CASSAQELIYGYTF.

The sample holds many counts of this clonotype. V is TRBV7-6 and J is TRBJ2-5; D call uncertain. Looked up from germline, CDR1 is SGHVS and CDR2 is FNYEAQ. The CDR3 length is 14 residues. Trimming removed 4 bases from V and 4 bases from J, with 13 bases in between. Here the CDR3 DNA reads TGTGCCAGCAGCTCCCCCTACGCACTAGAGACCCAGTACTTC. Its protein is CASSSPYALETQYF.

V gene TRBV27 combines with J gene TRBJ2-3; D is ambiguous. Trimming took 4 bases from V and 2 from J, leaving 7 bases between them. Germline CDR1 and CDR2: MNHEY and SMNVEV (reference sequence). The CDR3 runs to 13 residues. This CDR3 is CASSSAFTDTQYF. The CDR3 nucleotides read TGTGCCAGCAGTTCCGCATTCACAGATACGCAGTATTTT.

The genes are TRBV27 and TRBJ2-3; D call uncertain. Germline loops: CDR1 MNHEY, CDR2 SMNVEV (reference sequence). V was clipped by 3 bases and J by 0 bases, with 10 bases between them. CDR3 size: 15 residues. CDR3 in amino acids: CASSLQKSSTDTQYF. DNA of the CDR3: TGTGCCAGCAGTTTGCAGAAATCTAGCACAGATACGCAGTATTTT.

This clonotype has a handful of counts. The chain uses TRBV28 and TRBJ2-1; 8 positions match TRBD2. Looked up from germline, CDR1 is MDHEN and CDR2 is SYDVKM. The CDR3 consists of 15 residues. Unmatched junction bases numbered 7, after V lost 6 bases and J lost 3 bases. In DNA, the CDR3 is TGTGCCAGCAGCAGCCCGGGGACTAGCTACAATGAGCAGTTCTTC. Protein sequence: CASSSPGTSYNEQFF.

The chain combines TRBV7-6 with TRBJ2-1; 15 bases match TRBD2. J lost 7 bases, V lost 1 base, and 5 bases had no gene match. Germline CDR1 reads SGHVS; CDR2 reads FNYEAQ. This CDR3 is 17 amino acids long. The CDR3 spells CASSLESGTSGGNEQFF. The CDR3 nucleotides read TGTGCCAGCAGCTTAGAATCCGGGACTAGCGGGGGGAATGAGCAGTTCTTC.

Only a few counts were recorded for this clonotype. V gene TRBV6-1 combines with J gene TRBJ1-2; perhaps TRBD1 as D (5 bases). V gave up 6 bases and J gave up 8 bases, with 13 bases separating them. CDR3 length: 12 residues. CDR1 and CDR2 (germline): MNHNS, SASEGT. CDR3 nucleotide sequence: TGTGCCAGCAGCCCAGGGCCAGGGGGCTACACCTTC. Residues: CASSPGPGGYTF.

The chain uses TRBV6-2 or TRBV6-3 and TRBJ2-1; no firm D call. Trimming took off 6 bases at V and 2 bases at J, with 14 bases between the two ends. The CDR3 runs to 15 residues. Germline CDR1 and CDR2: MNHEY and SVGEGT. CDR3 nucleotides: TGTGCCAGCAGCCGCACAATAGTTGCCTACAATGAGCAGTTCTTC. This codes for CASSRTIVAYNEQFF.

The V call is TRBV11-2, the J call TRBJ2-3; 11 positions agree with TRBD2. The CDR3 contains 17 residues. Unmatched junction bases numbered 6, after V lost 1 base and J lost 3 bases. From germline, CDR1 is SGHAT and CDR2 FQNNGV. The CDR3 bases are TGTGCCAGCAGCTTAGGATTGGCTAGCGGGAGGACAGATACGCAGTATTTT. This gives the protein CASSLGLASGRTDTQYF.

The V call is TRBV15, the J call TRBJ2-5; tentative D call: TRBD1 (6 bases). Trimming stripped 0 bases from V and 3 bases from J, with 11 bases between. Germline CDR1 and CDR2: LNHNV and YYDKDF (reference sequence). The CDR3 is 15 residues long. CDR3 sequence (DNA): TGTGCCACCAGCAGAGAACCTCACAGGGAAGAGACCCAGTACTTC. Protein product: CATSREPHREETQYF. Full variable domain (remainder filled in from reference TRBV15 and TRBJ2-5): DAMVIQNPRYQVTQFGKPVTLSCSQTLNHNVMYWYQQKSSQAPKLLFHYYDKDFNNEADTPDNFQSRRPNTSFCFLDIRSPGLGDTAMYLCATSREPHREETQYFGPGTRLLVL.

The chain employs TRBV29-1 and TRBJ2-2, with TRBD2 identical over 10 bases. The germline gives CDR1 SQVTM, CDR2 ANQGSEA. V lost 0 bases to trimming and J lost 5 bases; unmatched junction nucleotides: 6. The CDR3 length is 16 residues. The CDR3 DNA reads as TGCAGCGTTGAAGATCTAAAGCGGGAGGGGACCGGGGAGCTGTTTTTT. Encoded protein: CSVEDLKREGTGELFF.

This clonotype has just a few counts. The chain combines TRBV20-1 with TRBJ2-7, with TRBD2 identical over 7 bases. Germline CDR1 reads DFQATT; CDR2 reads SNEGSKA (reference sequence). CDR3 length: 18 residues. J gave up 0 bases and V 6 bases, and 20 bases lay outside the gene matches. Written as DNA, the CDR3 is TGCAGTGCCTCCACTGAGGACATTGCGGGAGAGCGCTCCTACGAGCAGTACTTC. Residues: CSASTEDIAGERSYEQYF.

A few counts support this clonotype. This chain joins TRBV28 and TRBJ1-2; D is unresolved. The CDR3 contains 13 residues. Germline lookup yields CDR1 MDHEN and CDR2 SYDVKM. The V end lost 3 bases, the J end lost 12 bases, and 17 bases lay between the germline ends. The CDR3 nucleotides are TGTGCCAGCAGTTTTAAGGCTCCGGGCCGGGACACCTTC. Its translation is CASSFKAPGRDTF.

This clonotype was seen more than once but under ten times. The chain couples TRBV27 to TRBJ1-5; 7 nucleotides line up with TRBD1. The V gene's germline CDR1 is MNHEY and CDR2 SMNVEV (reference sequence). The CDR3 covers 15 residues. With 5 bases clipped from V and 5 bases from J, the junction kept 9 bases outside the gene matches. CDR3 protein: CASSTGTAAYQPQHF. CDR3 in DNA: TGTGCCAGCAGTACAGGGACAGCGGCATATCAGCCCCAGCATTTT.

This clonotype was picked up many times. The V call is TRBV6-5, the J call TRBJ2-5; 7 nucleotides align to TRBD2. With 5 bases clipped from V and 5 bases from J, the junction kept 11 bases outside the gene matches. Germline V gene sequence: CDR1 MNHEY, CDR2 SVGAGI. The CDR3 consists of 15 residues. The CDR3 bases are TGTGCCAGCAGTCCGCGGGCGGGAGTGAGGGAGACCCAGTACTTC. Its protein product is CASSPRAGVRETQYF.

This chain uses TRBV6-6 with TRBJ2-1, with a tentative D call TRBD1 (5 bases). Germline loops: CDR1 MNHNY, CDR2 SVGAGI (reference sequence). The CDR3 length is 17 residues. V was shortened by 7 bases and J by 0 bases, with 19 bases between the two germline ends. For the CDR3, the DNA is TGTGCCAGCAACCCGGCCCCGACAGTGAGCTCCTACAATGAGCAGTTCTTC. This gives the protein CASNPAPTVSSYNEQFF.

Only a few counts were recorded for this clonotype. The chain joins TRBV6-2 or TRBV6-3 to TRBJ2-4, with D possibly matching TRBD1 (7 bases). Trimming pared 5 bases from V and 2 bases from J, leaving 13 bases between. This CDR3 spans 15 amino acids. The germline CDR1 and CDR2 sequences are MNHEY and SVGEGT. This CDR3 is CASSPGGITKNIQYF. CDR3 nucleotides: TGTGCCAGCAGTCCAGGGGGGATAACCAAAAACATTCAGTACTTC.

This clonotype was recorded at least ten times. The gene calls are TRBV28 and TRBJ1-2, with 8 bases identical to TRBD1. CDR1 and CDR2 from the germline V gene are MDHEN and SYDVKM. V lost 1 base, J lost 4 bases, and 2 bases stayed unmatched. The CDR3 length is 14 residues. CDR3 DNA: TGTGCCAGCAGTTTATCTGACAGGGGCTATGGCTACACCTTC. Translation gives CASSLSDRGYGYTF.

The chain carries TRBV19 and TRBJ2-1; 14 bases match TRBD2. The V segment lost 5 bases and the J segment 7 bases; nucleotides outside the gene matches: 10. From germline, CDR1 is LNHDA and CDR2 SQIVND (reference sequence). This CDR3 is built from 17 residues. The CDR3: CASSGQGTSGSRNEQFF. DNA of the CDR3: TGTGCCAGTAGTGGGCAAGGGACTAGCGGGAGTCGGAATGAGCAGTTCTTC.

The chain joins TRBV6-5 to TRBJ2-7; D possibly uses TRBD1 or TRBD2 (5 bases each). Between the trimmed V and J ends, which lost 2 bases and 7 bases, there was a span of 18 bases. The CDR3 runs to 15 residues. The germline V gene encodes CDR1 MNHEY and CDR2 SVGAGI. The CDR3 region is CASSYHSTGSGEQYF. The CDR3 coding sequence is TGTGCCAGCAGTTACCATAGTACAGGTTCGGGGGAGCAGTACTTC.

The sample holds many counts of this clonotype. This chain uses TRBV7-9 with TRBJ2-3; possibly TRBD1 or TRBD2 for D (5 bases each). The CDR3 is made up of 14 amino acids. V was shortened by 5 bases and J by 7 bases, with 16 bases between the two germline ends. Germline V gives CDR1 SEHNR, CDR2 FQNEAQ (reference sequence). The CDR3 region has the DNA TGTGCCAGCAGCGCACCCAGCAAGGGACATACGCAGTATTTT. It codes for CASSAPSKGHTQYF.

This clonotype occurred once. The gene calls are TRBV6-1 and TRBJ2-1; 7 nucleotides match TRBD2. This CDR3 comprises 14 residues. V lost 5 bases to trimming and J lost 6 bases; unmatched junction nucleotides: 7. CDR1 MNHNS and CDR2 SASEGT come from the germline V gene. The CDR3 protein is CASSTREAPNEQFF. The DNA for the CDR3 is TGTGCCAGCAGTACACGGGAGGCCCCCAATGAGCAGTTCTTC.

This chain links TRBV15 with TRBJ2-3; 8 positions match TRBD1. Germline V gene data show CDR1 as LNHNV and CDR2 as YYDKDF (reference sequence). This CDR3 has 16 amino acids. With 0 bases clipped from V and 4 bases from J, the junction kept 6 bases outside the gene matches. CDR3 region: CATSRDPGQGSDTQYF. Written as DNA, the CDR3 is TGTGCCACCAGCAGAGATCCAGGACAGGGTTCAGATACGCAGTATTTT.

This clonotype was detected ten times or more. V and J are TRBV7-2 and TRBJ1-4; TRBD1 might be the D (5 bases). The CDR3 contains 16 residues. V lost 1 base to trimming and J lost 2 bases, with 11 bases between them. Germline values: CDR1 SGHTA, CDR2 FQGNSA. CDR3 nucleotide sequence: TGTGCCAGCAGCTTAGGGTGGGGGAGGACTAATGAAAAACTGTTTTTT. It yields the protein CASSLGWGRTNEKLFF. Using reference TRBV7-2 and TRBJ1-4 for the parts outside the CDR3, the full variable domain is GAGVSQSPSNKVTEKGKDVELRCDPISGHTALYWYRQSLGQGLEFLIYFQGNSAPDKSGLPSDRFSAERTGGSVSTLTIQRTQQEDSAVYLCASSLGWGRTNEKLFFGSGTQLSVL.

This chain joins TRBV24-1 and TRBJ1-5; a weak D match, TRBD1 (6 bases). V was clipped by 2 bases and J by 4 bases, with 14 bases between them. Germline CDR1 reads KGHDR; CDR2 reads SFDVKD. The CDR3 spans 16 residues. As DNA, the CDR3 is TGTGCCACCAGTGATTCAAGTCCAGGGGCAAATCAGCCCCAGCATTTT. Translated: CATSDSSPGANQPQHF.

V and J are TRBV7-2 and TRBJ2-1; D not resolved. From germline, CDR1 is SGHTA and CDR2 FQGNSA. Trimming removed 5 bases from V and 3 bases from J, with 14 bases in between. The CDR3 is 15 residues long. The CDR3 region has the DNA TGTGCCAGCAGCCCCCATCCCGTCAACTACAATGAGCAGTTCTTC. Translating gives CASSPHPVNYNEQFF.

This clonotype came up a few times. V and J are TRBV18 and TRBJ2-7; weak D call: TRBD1 (6 bases). The CDR3 length is 13 residues. V was trimmed by 6 bases and J by 2 bases, leaving 11 bases between them. Per the germline V gene, CDR1 is KGHSH and CDR2 is LQKENI. The CDR3 loop is CASSGTTTYEQYF. The CDR3 DNA reads TGTGCCAGCTCGGGGACAACGACCTACGAGCAGTACTTC.

This clonotype showed up many times. The chain is built from TRBV7-8 and TRBJ1-2; D is undetermined. Germline CDR1 is SGHVS and CDR2 is FQNEAQ. V lost 5 bases and J 8 bases, leaving 15 bases between the germline ends. The length of the CDR3 is 13 residues. CDR3 protein: CASSQDRIIGYTF. CDR3 DNA sequence: TGTGCCAGCAGCCAGGACCGGATCATAGGCTACACCTTC.

This clonotype came up a few times. The gene calls are TRBV27 and TRBJ1-5, with unresolved D. The germline V gene encodes CDR1 MNHEY and CDR2 SMNVEV (reference sequence). This CDR3 contains 12 residues. The V and J ends lost 6 bases and 7 bases respectively, with 10 bases between them. CDR3 in amino acids: CASSQPWQPQHF. The CDR3 DNA reads as TGTGCCAGCAGCCAGCCCTGGCAGCCCCAGCATTTT.

The chain recombines TRBV6-1 with TRBJ2-1; D perhaps matches TRBD2 (5 bases). The ends were cut back, 4 bases at V and 6 bases at J, with 10 bases in the middle. The CDR3 totals 13 residues. Germline lookup yields CDR1 MNHNS and CDR2 SASEGT. As DNA, the CDR3 is TGTGCCAGCAGTGCTCTAGCATTCAATGAGCAGTTCTTC. This gives the protein CASSALAFNEQFF.